Reported below is one TCR beta chain. Its antigen remains unknown. The method was immunoSEQ multiplex PCR; TCRdb's version includes in-frame clones alone and lacks a portion of them. The table has tens of thousands of clones, about 80% seen once; the top ten hold about 7.7%. The time point denotes: cycle 4 day 1 (C4D1), after less than 7 weeks of nivolumab. Each patient's relapse followed autologous stem cell transplantation, and brentuximab vedotin exposure varied. This sample is drawn from a study of PD-1 blockade in classical Hodgkin lymphoma. Study-level results: Repertoire differences lack defined causes, possibly disease activity or prior therapy. At baseline, newly diagnosed patients reportedly showed less TCR diversity than healthy donors. Nivolumab initiation under 1 year post-ASCT meant exclusion.

This CDR3 has 13 amino acids. Trimming removed 5 bases at V and 4 bases at J, with 11 bases between. The V gene's germline CDR1 is SGHTA and CDR2 FQGNSA. This receptor was identified in a human donor with classical Hodgkin lymphoma. The J gene is TRBJ1-2, the V gene TRBV7-2; tentatively, D is TRBD1 (5 bases). Source: peripheral blood mononuclear cells (PBMCs), taken before the fourth cycle of nivolumab. The CDR3 spells CASSLLDSYGYTF. DNA for the CDR3: TGTGCCAGCAGCCTACTCGACAGCTATGGCTACACCTTC.